Presented here are 14 T cell receptor beta chains from one specimen sequenced in a study of cytomegalovirus exposure and HLA in healthy donors. Primers: 60 Vbeta forward and 13 Jbeta reverse. Sequencing used immunoSEQ multiplex PCR; TCRdb keeps in-frame clones, though not all of them. The sample carries under 200,000 clones, about 86% recorded once. Sequencing input: PBMCs. These receptors all come from a woman between 18 and 29 years old in good health and CMV-seropositive.

The chain couples TRBV6-1 to TRBJ2-7; D might be TRBD1 (5 bases). CDR1 and CDR2 from the germline V gene are MNHNS and SASEGT. This CDR3 region has 15 residues. Trimming removed 0 bases at V and 4 bases at J, with 13 bases between. The CDR3 coding sequence is TGTGCCAGCAGTGAAGCGGGGCCCTTGGGGTACGAGCAGTACTTC. Translating it yields CASSEAGPLGYEQYF.

This clone was found a few times. This chain joins TRBV7-9 and TRBJ1-2; D is unclear. Germline V gene sequence: CDR1 SEHNR, CDR2 FQNEAQ (reference sequence). There are 12 residues in the CDR3. Deletions cut 8 bases from V and 1 base from J, with 8 bases between. DNA for the CDR3: TGTGCCAGCGCACAGTTTAACTATGGCTACACCTTC. Residues: CASAQFNYGYTF.

The rearrangement links TRBV27 to TRBJ2-5; TRBD2 might be the D (6 bases). Germline V gene sequence: CDR1 MNHEY, CDR2 SMNVEV (reference sequence). V lost 8 bases and J 3 bases, leaving 13 bases between the germline ends. The CDR3 loop spans 13 amino acids. CDR3 nucleotide sequence: TGTGCCAGCGGAGATAGCGGAAAAGAGACCCAGTACTTC. Protein product: CASGDSGKETQYF.

The V gene is TRBV11-2, the J gene TRBJ2-2; 7 nucleotides agree with TRBD2. Trimming at V came to 2 bases and at J to 4 bases, leaving 10 bases not matched to a gene. This CDR3 region has 17 residues. Germline CDR1 reads SGHAT; CDR2 reads FQNNGV. In DNA form, the CDR3 reads TGTGCCAGCAGCTTATCCCGGGGGTCTAGCGGCACCGGGGAGCTGTTTTTT. It codes for CASSLSRGSSGTGELFF.

This clone was recorded a few times. V usage is TRBV11-3 and J usage is TRBJ1-1, with no clear D. The CDR3 is 12 residues long. The germline V gene encodes CDR1 SGHNT and CDR2 YENEEA. Trimming shortened V by 3 bases and J by 3 bases, and 5 bases separated the two germline ends. The CDR3 reads CASSLRDTEAFF. Here the CDR3 DNA reads TGTGCCAGCAGCTTGAGAGACACTGAAGCTTTCTTT.

CDR3 in DNA: TGTGCCAGCAGCTTAGACAGGAGGAATGAGCAGTTCTTC. Translated: CASSLDRRNEQFF. The chain is built from TRBV7-3 and TRBJ2-1; possible D gene TRBD1, 6 bases. Germline V gene sequence: CDR1 SGHTA, CDR2 FQGTGA. V gave up 2 bases and J gave up 7 bases, with 9 bases separating them. The CDR3 sequence is 13 residues long.

The chain is built from TRBV2 and TRBJ2-5; perhaps TRBD1 as D (6 bases). The germline V and J ends were trimmed by 3 bases and 5 bases, with 10 bases remaining between them. The CDR3 totals 13 residues. CDR1 and CDR2 from the germline V gene are SNHLY and FYNNEI. In DNA, the CDR3 is TGTGCCAGCAGTGACGGACAGTCGGAGACCCAGTACTTC. This gives the protein CASSDGQSETQYF.

This chain uses TRBV9 with TRBJ2-5, with D possibly being TRBD1 (5 bases). The CDR3 has 15 residues. Deletions cut 0 bases from V and 1 base from J, with 10 bases between. Germline assignment: CDR1 SGDLS and CDR2 YYNGEE. Here the CDR3 DNA reads TGTGCCAGCAGCGTAGACGACAGCCTCCAAGAGACCCAGTACTTC. Protein: CASSVDDSLQETQYF.

The genes are TRBV4-3 and TRBJ1-6; TRBD1 is a possible D gene (5 bases). V shed 0 bases and J shed 10 bases, with 13 bases lying between them. CDR1 is LGHNA and CDR2 is YSLEER in the germline V gene. The CDR3 has 15 amino acids. CDR3 DNA sequence: TGCGCCAGCAGCCAAGAGACAGCTAAAGTGTCACCCCTCCACTTT. It translates to CASSQETAKVSPLHF.

This chain joins TRBV28 and TRBJ1-2; TRBD1 aligns across 7 bases. The CDR3 length is 14 residues. The junction had 6 bases not matched to a gene; V was cut back by 6 bases and J by 2 bases. Germline assignment: CDR1 MDHEN and CDR2 SYDVKM. The CDR3 loop reads CASRRPGQNYGYTF. CDR3 nucleotides: TGTGCCAGCAGGCGTCCGGGACAGAACTATGGCTACACCTTC.

The rearrangement joins TRBV7-2 to TRBJ2-5, with a weak D call TRBD2 (5 bases). The germline gives CDR1 SGHTA, CDR2 FQGNSA. CDR3 length: 15 residues. The germline V and J ends were trimmed by 2 bases and 4 bases, with 14 bases remaining between them. The CDR3 coding sequence is TGTGCCAGCAGCTTATATAGCGTTCGGGGAGAGACCCAGTACTTC. Its translation: CASSLYSVRGETQYF.

CDR3 region: CASSQELAGGSETQYF. In DNA, the CDR3 is TGTGCCAGCAGCCAAGAACTAGCGGGGGGTTCAGAGACCCAGTACTTC. This sequence joins TRBV4-2 and TRBJ2-5, with 12 bases identical to TRBD2. V was clipped by 0 bases and J by 4 bases; unmatched bases: 3. CDR3 size: 16 residues. The V gene's germline CDR1 is LGHNA and CDR2 YNFKEQ.

The V call is TRBV6-5, the J call TRBJ2-7; D remains ambiguous. Trimming cost V 0 bases and J 6 bases, with 9 bases left between them. Germline CDR1 reads MNHEY; CDR2 reads SVGAGI. The CDR3 totals 13 residues. Here the CDR3 DNA reads TGTGCCAGCAGTTACTCGGAGTTGAGCGAGCAGTACGTC. Protein product: CASSYSELSEQYV.

The chain has TRBV7-6 and TRBJ2-1; the match to TRBD2 covers 10 bases. After removal of 5 bases from V and 3 bases from J, the junction contained 4 bases not matched to a gene. The germline CDR1 and CDR2 sequences are SGHVS and FNYEAQ. The CDR3 length is 15 residues. CDR3 DNA: TGTGCCAGCAGCGCCGGGACTAGCGTCTACAATGAGCAGTTCTTC. It translates to CASSAGTSVYNEQFF.